A single sample gave rise to the 8 T cell receptor beta chains below, sequenced in a study of early T cells in non-severe SARS-CoV-2 infection. From the 5' RACE reads, TCRdb called clonotypes with MiXCR, one entry per CDR3 protein. The table records roughly 53,000 distinct CDR3 sequences, approximately 9.7% of them present only once. Sequenced material: whole blood. These receptors were obtained from an adult who was a healthcare worker with PCR-confirmed SARS-CoV-2 infection or an uninfected control (not recorded which).

The rearrangement uses TRBV5-1 and TRBJ1-1; D gene uncertain. The germline gives CDR1 SGHRS, CDR2 YFSETQ. V shed 6 bases and J shed 4 bases, with 10 bases lying between them. CDR3 length: 12 residues. The CDR3 is CASTLTGTEAFF. CDR3 sequence (DNA): TGCGCCAGCACCCTTACGGGCACTGAAGCTTTCTTT.

This clonotype has more than one count but fewer than ten. The chain employs TRBV5-1 and TRBJ2-3; TRBD2 matches 10 bases. Germline trimming cut 7 bases from V and 8 bases from J; bases unmatched to any gene: 7. The CDR3 contains 13 residues. Looked up from germline, CDR1 is SGHRS and CDR2 is YFSETQ. CDR3 residues: CASQRGGTVTQYF. In nucleotides, the CDR3 is TGCGCCAGCCAGCGGGGGGGTACCGTTACGCAGTATTTT.

This clonotype was detected ten times or more. The J gene is TRBJ2-1, the V gene TRBV12-3 or TRBV12-4, with D possibly TRBD2 on 6 matching bases. V lost 5 bases and J 15 bases, leaving 20 bases between the germline ends. The CDR3 extends over 13 amino acids. CDR3 sequence (DNA): TGTGCCAGCAGTCTGGGCGGACCGGGACTCAGGTTCTTC. Translating it yields CASSLGGPGLRFF.

This clonotype was detected a few times. J is TRBJ1-1 and V is TRBV10-3; TRBD1 is a possible D gene (5 bases). Trimming shortened V by 2 bases and J by 5 bases, and 12 bases separated the two germline ends. Germline loops: CDR1 ENHRY, CDR2 SYGVKD. The CDR3 loop spans 14 amino acids. CDR3 bases: TGTGCCATCAGTGAGCCTATGGGGGGGACTGAAGCTTTCTTT. Amino acids: CAISEPMGGTEAFF.

The chain couples TRBV12-3 or TRBV12-4 to TRBJ2-7, with D perhaps TRBD1 (6 bases). Trimming took off 6 bases at V and 3 bases at J, with 12 bases between the two ends. The CDR3 runs to 13 residues. DNA of the CDR3: TGTGCCAGCAGCCTTGGGGGACACTACGAGCAGTACTTC. This encodes CASSLGGHYEQYF.

The CDR3: CAWSVSGSEQFF. The CDR3 coding sequence is TGTGCCTGGAGTGTGTCGGGATCGGAGCAGTTCTTC. The chain combines TRBV30 with TRBJ2-1, with TRBD2 as a possible D gene (5 bases). CDR1 and CDR2 from the germline V gene are GTSNPN and SVGIG (reference sequence). This CDR3 spans 12 amino acids. Trimming shortened V by 0 bases and J by 10 bases, and 10 bases separated the two germline ends.

This clonotype was seen a handful of times. V is TRBV29-1 and J is TRBJ1-2; D is perhaps TRBD1 (5 bases). This CDR3 region has 12 residues. Germline CDR1 reads SQVTM; CDR2 reads ANQGSEA. Trimming cost V 5 bases and J 8 bases, with 15 bases left between them. The CDR3 region is CSVRDPKRGYTF. The CDR3 DNA reads as TGCAGCGTTAGGGACCCTAAACGGGGCTACACCTTC.

This clonotype has just a few counts. The V gene is TRBV7-9, the J gene TRBJ1-2, with D maybe TRBD1 (5 bases). CDR1 is SEHNR, CDR2 FQNEAQ, per germline (reference sequence). The V end was cut by 4 bases, the J end by 7 bases, with 7 bases between. There are 11 residues in the CDR3. CDR3 in amino acids: CASSWDRGYTF. In DNA, the CDR3 is TGTGCCAGCAGCTGGGACCGTGGCTACACCTTC. Together with reference TRBV7-9 and TRBJ1-2, the CDR3 gives the full variable domain: DTGVSQNPRHKITKRGQNVTFRCDPISEHNRLYWYRQTLGQGPEFLTYFQNEAQLEKSRLLSDRFSAERPKGSFSTLEIQRTEQGDSAMYLCASSWDRGYTFGSGTRLTVV.